These 16 T cell receptor beta chains originate from one sample sequenced in a study of PD-1 blockade in mismatch repair-deficient tumors. Repertoires were generated with immunoSEQ multiplex PCR, while TCRdb's copy carries only in-frame clones and drops some. The data show approximately 130,000 clones, with around 83% seen just once and roughly 12% held by the top ten. The material was peripheral blood, obtained 44 weeks after starting pembrolizumab. These receptors all stem from an adult with mismatch repair-deficient cancer.

V and J are TRBV2 and TRBJ2-7, with TRBD2 matching over 10 bases. Per the germline V gene, CDR1 is SNHLY and CDR2 is FYNNEI. With 5 bases clipped from V and 3 bases from J, the junction kept 1 base outside the gene matches. The CDR3 loop spans 13 amino acids. This CDR3 is CASSRTSGYEQYF. The CDR3 DNA sequence: TGTGCCAGCAGTCGGACTAGCGGCTACGAGCAGTACTTC.

The chain links TRBV28 to TRBJ1-5; D ambiguous. The CDR3 spans 14 residues. Germline loops: CDR1 MDHEN, CDR2 SYDVKM. V lost 3 bases and J lost 6, with 12 bases in between. The CDR3, as DNA: TGTGCCAGCAGTTTGAGCTCTGCGACTCAGCCCCAGCATTTT. As protein: CASSLSSATQPQHF.

The V and J genes are TRBV29-1 and TRBJ2-7; D is unresolved. Trimming removed 0 bases at V and 0 bases at J, with 12 bases between. This CDR3 contains 15 residues. The V gene's germline CDR1 is SQVTM and CDR2 ANQGSEA. This CDR3 reads CSVEERLSSSYEQYF. Written as DNA, the CDR3 is TGCAGCGTTGAAGAGCGACTCTCAAGCTCCTACGAGCAGTACTTC.

The chain combines TRBV19 with TRBJ1-5, with unresolved D. V lost 3 bases and J lost 5, with 14 bases in between. This CDR3 is built from 15 residues. Germline CDR1 is LNHDA and CDR2 is SQIVND (reference sequence). CDR3 DNA sequence: TGTGCCAGTAGTATCGGAGGGAGTTACTATCAGCCCCAGCATTTT. Protein sequence: CASSIGGSYYQPQHF.

The chain employs TRBV5-5 and TRBJ2-7; TRBD2 matches at 11 bases. The V and J ends lost 4 bases and 2 bases, in that order; junction bases with no gene match: 5. Germline values: CDR1 SGHKS, CDR2 YYEKEE (reference sequence). The CDR3 has 15 residues. In DNA, the CDR3 is TGTGCCAGCAGCCAGGGACTAGCGGCCGCCTACGAGCAGTACTTC. Encoded protein: CASSQGLAAAYEQYF. The whole variable domain, filled in from reference TRBV5-5 and TRBJ2-7, reads DAGVTQSPTHLIKTRGQQVTLRCSPISGHKSVSWYQQVLGQGPQFIFQYYEKEERGRGNFPDRFSARQFPNYSSELNVNALLLGDSALYLCASSQGLAAAYEQYFGPGTRLTVT.

The rearrangement joins TRBV11-2 to TRBJ2-2; TRBD1 agrees at 7 bases. Germline values: CDR1 SGHAT, CDR2 FQNNGV. The CDR3 is made up of 15 amino acids. The V and J ends lost 7 bases and 5 bases, in that order; junction bases with no gene match: 10. The CDR3 protein is CASNWVGGRTGELFF. CDR3 sequence (DNA): TGTGCCAGCAACTGGGTAGGGGGCCGGACCGGGGAGCTGTTTTTT.

The rearrangement joins TRBV30 to TRBJ2-7; a possible D gene is TRBD2 (6 bases). Trimming removed 0 bases from V and 1 base from J, with 13 bases in between. This CDR3 contains 15 residues. Germline loops: CDR1 GTSNPN, CDR2 SVGIG (reference sequence). The CDR3 DNA sequence: TGTGCCTGGAGTGTTGGAGGGGCCCCTTCCTACGAGCAGTACTTC. It translates to CAWSVGGAPSYEQYF.

This clone was seen only once. The chain uses TRBV10-3 and TRBJ2-3; no definite D call. V was cut by 0 bases and J by 2 bases, with 6 bases left in between. CDR1 and CDR2 (germline): ENHRY, SYGVKD. This CDR3 has 14 residues. The CDR3 is CAISESPLTDTQYF. CDR3 DNA sequence: TGTGCCATCAGTGAGTCCCCACTCACAGATACGCAGTATTTT.

The rearrangement links TRBV29-1 to TRBJ2-2; D unclear. Germline CDR1 and CDR2: SQVTM and ANQGSEA. Trimming left V 4 bases short and J 5 bases short, with 5 bases between. The CDR3 runs to 11 residues. The CDR3 nucleotides are TGCAGCGTTGCATCTACCGGGGAGCTGTTTTTT. Its translation is CSVASTGELFF.

In this sample, this clone turned up a few times. The chain recombines TRBV10-3 with TRBJ1-5; D unresolved. Germline CDR1 and CDR2: ENHRY and SYGVKD. Trimming took off 0 bases at V and 7 bases at J, with 7 bases between the two ends. The CDR3 is 13 residues long. The CDR3 reads CAISESGQQPQHF. The CDR3 bases are TGTGCCATCAGTGAGTCCGGGCAGCAGCCCCAGCATTTT.

This chain connects TRBV27 to TRBJ2-7; D is unresolved. This CDR3 spans 15 amino acids. V was pared by 2 bases and J by 4 bases, with 15 bases between. Germline CDR1 reads MNHEY; CDR2 reads SMNVEV (reference sequence). The CDR3 nucleotides read TGTGCCAGCAGTTTAACCCCCAGCTATTATTACGAGCAGTACTTC. Translation gives CASSLTPSYYYEQYF.

The J gene is TRBJ2-7, the V gene TRBV30, with a possible D match to TRBD2 (5 bases). V shed 4 bases and J shed 6 bases, with 10 bases lying between them. Germline V gives CDR1 GTSNPN, CDR2 SVGIG (reference sequence). CDR3 length: 11 residues. CDR3 loop: CAWNQGGEQYF. DNA for the CDR3: TGTGCCTGGAACCAAGGAGGCGAGCAGTACTTC.

This clone was detected once. The chain is built from TRBV29-1 and TRBJ2-2; D call uncertain. This CDR3 region has 13 residues. Germline CDR1 is SQVTM and CDR2 is ANQGSEA. The V gene lost 4 bases and the J gene lost 3 bases, with 9 bases spanning the gap. The CDR3 reads CSVVRVDTGELFF. CDR3 in DNA: TGCAGCGTTGTCCGGGTGGACACCGGGGAGCTGTTTTTT.

CDR3 in DNA: TGTGCCAGCAGCACAGCCCATGGAAAGACCTATGGCTACACCTTC. The encoded protein is CASSTAHGKTYGYTF. The chain has TRBV7-9 and TRBJ1-2; D is ambiguous. Germline lookup yields CDR1 SEHNR and CDR2 FQNEAQ (reference sequence). V gave up 5 bases and J gave up 4 bases, with 17 bases separating them. This CDR3 region has 15 residues.

The rearrangement uses TRBV4-1 and TRBJ2-3; the match to TRBD2 covers 9 bases. The CDR3 has 18 amino acids. With 5 bases clipped from V and 2 bases from J, the junction kept 14 bases outside the gene matches. CDR1 and CDR2 (germline): MGHRA, YSYEKL. The CDR3 is CASSERSGRRGATDTQYF. CDR3 bases: TGCGCCAGCAGCGAAAGGAGCGGGAGGAGAGGGGCCACAGATACGCAGTATTTT.

The rearrangement links TRBV5-2 to TRBJ1-4. TRBV5-2 is an annotated pseudogene. The CDR3 is 13 amino acids. The CDR3 sequence is CASSLVPDEKLFF. The CDR3 bases are TGTGCCAGCAGCTTAGTGCCAGACGAAAAACTGTTTTTT.